These T cell receptor beta chains were read from a single sample in a study of blood T cells in healthy people across ages. TCRdb independently ran MiXCR on the 5' RACE reads; one entry per CDR3 protein. Of approximately 800,000 distinct CDR3 sequences listed, 55% to 65% are singletons. The material sequenced was blood. The receptors come from a man aged 25-40 years in good health. Each CDR3 is given with its conserved first and last residue. The order of the fields is V gene, D gene, J gene, clone size, CDR3 protein, CDR3 DNA. The D gene is left open where the match is weak. Some rows mark clone size as missing; the rest say once, few, many or name a class of expanded clone.

V gene: TRBV5-6
D gene: NA
J gene: TRBJ2-7
clone size: NA
CDR3 protein: CASSLAGEYEQYF
CDR3 DNA: TGTGCCAGCAGCTTGGCGGGGGAATACGAGCAGTACTTC

V gene: TRBV27
D gene: TRBD1
J gene: TRBJ1-4
clone size: NA
CDR3 protein: CASSGTGYEKLFF
CDR3 DNA: TGTGCCTCCTCGGGGACAGGGTATGAAAAACTGTTTTTT

V gene: TRBV4-3
D gene: NA
J gene: TRBJ2-5
clone size: NA
CDR3 protein: CASSQGGPTGIQETQYF
CDR3 DNA: TGCGCCAGCAGCCAAGGGGGACCAACAGGGATCCAAGAGACCCAGTACTTC

V gene: TRBV6-1
D gene: TRBD2
J gene: TRBJ2-3
clone size: NA
CDR3 protein: CASSEASGGAPDTQYF
CDR3 DNA: TGTGCCAGCAGTGAAGCGTCGGGGGGGGCCCCAGATACGCAGTATTTT

V gene: TRBV7-2
D gene: TRBD1
J gene: TRBJ1-5
clone size: NA
CDR3 protein: CASSLRTGNDQPQHF
CDR3 DNA: TGTGCCAGCAGCCTACGGACAGGGAATGATCAGCCCCAGCATTTT

V gene: TRBV29-1
D gene: TRBD1
J gene: TRBJ2-7
clone size: few
CDR3 protein: CSVQLTGGSYEQYF
CDR3 DNA: TGCAGCGTCCAACTGACAGGGGGCTCCTACGAGCAGTACTTC

V gene: TRBV27
D gene: TRBD1
J gene: TRBJ2-7
clone size: NA
CDR3 protein: CASRKQGRDEQYF
CDR3 DNA: TGTGCCAGCCGGAAACAGGGGCGCGACGAGCAGTACTTC

V gene: TRBV12-3/TRBV12-4
D gene: TRBD1
J gene: TRBJ2-2
clone size: NA
CDR3 protein: CAFQPGQGVGELFF
CDR3 DNA: TGTGCCTTCCAACCGGGACAGGGAGTCGGGGAGCTGTTTTTT

V gene: TRBV19
D gene: NA
J gene: TRBJ1-5
clone size: NA
CDR3 protein: CASRDSQRDSNQPQHF
CDR3 DNA: TGTGCCAGTAGGGACAGCCAACGAGATAGCAATCAGCCCCAGCATTTT

V gene: TRBV13
D gene: NA
J gene: TRBJ2-1
clone size: NA
CDR3 protein: CASSSQGRQGNEQFF
CDR3 DNA: TGTGCCAGCAGCTCCCAGGGGCGCCAGGGCAATGAGCAGTTCTTC

V gene: TRBV28
D gene: NA
J gene: TRBJ2-7
clone size: NA
CDR3 protein: CASSPSLGGYEQYF
CDR3 DNA: TGTGCCAGCAGTCCCAGTTTAGGAGGTTACGAGCAGTACTTC

V gene: TRBV3-1
D gene: NA
J gene: TRBJ2-1
clone size: NA
CDR3 protein: CASSLLLGSSYNEQFF
CDR3 DNA: TGTGCCAGCAGCCTCCTCCTGGGGAGCTCCTACAATGAGCAGTTCTTC

V gene: TRBV5-1
D gene: NA
J gene: TRBJ2-5
clone size: once
CDR3 protein: CASSYGSSAEIQYF
CDR3 DNA: TGCGCCAGCAGCTATGGGAGTAGCGCGGAGATCCAGTACTTC

V gene: TRBV28
D gene: NA
J gene: TRBJ2-2
clone size: few
CDR3 protein: CASSFEGLNTGELFF
CDR3 DNA: TGTGCCAGCAGTTTCGAGGGGCTGAACACCGGGGAGCTGTTTTTT

V gene: TRBV12-3/TRBV12-4
D gene: NA
J gene: TRBJ1-1
clone size: NA
CDR3 protein: CASTQQRGGTEAFF
CDR3 DNA: TGTGCCAGCACTCAACAACGGGGGGGGACTGAAGCTTTCTTT

V gene: TRBV7-3
D gene: TRBD2
J gene: TRBJ2-1
clone size: NA
CDR3 protein: CASSLNSGERNEQFF
CDR3 DNA: TGTGCCAGCAGCTTGAATAGCGGGGAACGCAATGAGCAGTTCTTC

V gene: TRBV5-1
D gene: TRBD1
J gene: TRBJ1-2
clone size: NA
CDR3 protein: CASSLATGGSLGYTF
CDR3 DNA: TGCGCCAGCAGCTTGGCTACAGGGGGCTCCCTTGGCTACACCTTC

V gene: TRBV27
D gene: TRBD2
J gene: TRBJ2-1
clone size: few
CDR3 protein: CASSFERGSYNEQFF
CDR3 DNA: TGTGCCAGCAGTTTCGAGCGGGGAAGCTACAATGAGCAGTTCTTC

V gene: TRBV6-2/TRBV6-3
D gene: NA
J gene: TRBJ2-1
clone size: NA
CDR3 protein: CASQRGLSYNEQFF
CDR3 DNA: TGTGCTTCACAACGGGGGTTGTCCTACAATGAGCAGTTCTTC

V gene: TRBV20-1
D gene: NA
J gene: TRBJ2-7
clone size: NA
CDR3 protein: CSARDAGAVGGDEQYF
CDR3 DNA: TGCAGTGCTAGAGATGCAGGGGCCGTTGGGGGGGATGAGCAGTACTTC

V gene: TRBV7-8
D gene: NA
J gene: TRBJ2-4
clone size: few
CDR3 protein: CASSLISQKGIQYF
CDR3 DNA: TGTGCCAGCAGCTTAATCAGCCAAAAGGGCATTCAGTACTTC

V gene: TRBV5-1
D gene: NA
J gene: TRBJ1-4
clone size: NA
CDR3 protein: CASSLGMAGTNEKLFF
CDR3 DNA: TGCGCCAGCAGCTTAGGGATGGCGGGGACTAATGAAAAACTGTTTTTT

V gene: TRBV7-9
D gene: NA
J gene: TRBJ2-7
clone size: NA
CDR3 protein: CASRRAGAEAYEQYF
CDR3 DNA: TGTGCCAGCCGTCGGGCGGGGGCCGAGGCTTACGAGCAGTACTTC

V gene: TRBV7-2
D gene: TRBD2
J gene: TRBJ2-5
clone size: NA
CDR3 protein: CASSHGTSGGWYF
CDR3 DNA: TGTGCCAGCAGCCACGGGACTAGCGGGGGGTGGTACTTC

V gene: TRBV2
D gene: NA
J gene: TRBJ2-4
clone size: few
CDR3 protein: CATNTANIQYF
CDR3 DNA: TGTGCCACAAACACAGCAAACATTCAGTACTTC

V gene: TRBV9
D gene: TRBD2
J gene: TRBJ2-7
clone size: NA
CDR3 protein: CASSTSGGNQNEQYF
CDR3 DNA: TGTGCCAGCAGCACTAGCGGGGGGAATCAAAACGAGCAGTACTTC

V gene: TRBV5-1
D gene: TRBD1
J gene: TRBJ2-5
clone size: few
CDR3 protein: CASSLVGDRRNQYF
CDR3 DNA: TGCGCCAGCAGCTTGGTAGGGGACAGGAGGAACCAGTACTTC

V gene: TRBV25-1
D gene: NA
J gene: TRBJ2-1
clone size: NA
CDR3 protein: CASSELGRPYNEQFF
CDR3 DNA: TGTGCCAGCAGTGAATTGGGACGACCCTACAATGAGCAGTTCTTC

V gene: TRBV7-3
D gene: NA
J gene: TRBJ2-5
clone size: few
CDR3 protein: CASSLYPGEETQYF
CDR3 DNA: TGTGCCAGCAGCTTATACCCAGGGGAAGAGACCCAGTACTTC

V gene: TRBV5-4
D gene: TRBD2
J gene: TRBJ2-5
clone size: few
CDR3 protein: CASSSPGLAGSTGETQYF
CDR3 DNA: TGTGCCAGCAGCTCCCCGGGACTAGCGGGCTCAACTGGGGAGACCCAGTACTTC

V gene: TRBV7-2
D gene: TRBD2
J gene: TRBJ2-5
clone size: NA
CDR3 protein: CATTFRDRGTSGGQSTQYF
CDR3 DNA: TGTGCCACCACATTCCGGGACCGAGGGACTAGCGGGGGACAATCGACCCAGTACTTC

V gene: TRBV9
D gene: NA
J gene: TRBJ1-2
clone size: few
CDR3 protein: CASSADPDGYGYTF
CDR3 DNA: TGTGCCAGCAGCGCAGACCCGGACGGCTATGGCTACACCTTC

V gene: TRBV5-1
D gene: TRBD1
J gene: TRBJ2-1
clone size: NA
CDR3 protein: CASSPQGWTGNNEQFF
CDR3 DNA: TGCGCCAGCAGCCCGCAAGGCTGGACAGGGAACAATGAGCAGTTCTTC

V gene: TRBV7-9
D gene: TRBD2
J gene: TRBJ2-1
clone size: once
CDR3 protein: CASSKRPGTSAQNNEQFF
CDR3 DNA: TGTGCCAGCAGCAAACGGCCCGGGACTAGCGCCCAAAACAATGAGCAGTTCTTC

V gene: TRBV9
D gene: NA
J gene: TRBJ2-1
clone size: NA
CDR3 protein: CASSILTDDNEQFF
CDR3 DNA: TGTGCCAGCAGCATACTGACAGACGACAATGAGCAGTTCTTC

V gene: TRBV6-5
D gene: NA
J gene: TRBJ1-2
clone size: NA
CDR3 protein: CASAETGAANYGYTF
CDR3 DNA: TGTGCCAGCGCCGAAACAGGAGCCGCTAACTATGGCTACACCTTC

V gene: TRBV7-9
D gene: TRBD1
J gene: TRBJ1-4
clone size: NA
CDR3 protein: CASSGTGGVSEKLFF
CDR3 DNA: TGTGCCAGCAGCGGCACAGGGGGCGTAAGTGAAAAACTGTTTTTT

V gene: TRBV9
D gene: TRBD1
J gene: TRBJ1-1
clone size: NA
CDR3 protein: CASSGRTGSTEAFF
CDR3 DNA: TGTGCCAGCAGCGGAAGGACAGGGAGCACTGAAGCTTTCTTT

V gene: TRBV5-6
D gene: NA
J gene: TRBJ1-2
clone size: few
CDR3 protein: CASSLDSYYGYTF
CDR3 DNA: TGTGCCAGCAGCTTGGACAGTTACTATGGCTACACCTTC

V gene: TRBV20-1
D gene: TRBD2
J gene: TRBJ2-7
clone size: NA
CDR3 protein: CRARSGLVTYEQYF
CDR3 DNA: TGCAGAGCTAGATCCGGACTAGTTACCTACGAGCAGTACTTC

V gene: TRBV6-6
D gene: NA
J gene: TRBJ1-6
clone size: NA
CDR3 protein: CASLEGALHF
CDR3 DNA: TGTGCCAGTCTCGAAGGGGCCCTCCACTTT

V gene: TRBV20-1
D gene: TRBD2
J gene: TRBJ2-1
clone size: few
CDR3 protein: CSASSGGAGNEQFF
CDR3 DNA: TGCAGTGCTAGTTCCGGGGGGGCCGGCAATGAGCAGTTCTTC

V gene: TRBV7-2
D gene: TRBD2
J gene: TRBJ2-1
clone size: NA
CDR3 protein: CASSFSGGLSCNEQFF
CDR3 DNA: TGTGCCAGCAGCTTTAGCGGGGGCCTTTCCTGCAATGAGCAGTTCTTC

V gene: TRBV4-2
D gene: NA
J gene: TRBJ2-6
clone size: NA
CDR3 protein: CASSQRLQEYSGANVLTF
CDR3 DNA: TGTGCCAGCAGCCAAAGATTGCAGGAATACTCTGGGGCCAACGTCCTGACTTTC

V gene: TRBV20-1
D gene: NA
J gene: TRBJ2-3
clone size: NA
CDR3 protein: CSASPGPHTQYF
CDR3 DNA: TGCAGTGCTAGCCCCGGCCCGCATACGCAGTATTTT

V gene: TRBV2
D gene: NA
J gene: TRBJ2-3
clone size: NA
CDR3 protein: CASSRSIFTDTQYF
CDR3 DNA: TGTGCCAGCAGCCGCTCCATTTTCACAGATACGCAGTATTTT

V gene: TRBV12-3/TRBV12-4
D gene: NA
J gene: TRBJ2-3
clone size: NA
CDR3 protein: CASSELDTQYF
CDR3 DNA: TGTGCCAGCAGTGAATTGGATACGCAGTATTTT

V gene: TRBV11-1
D gene: NA
J gene: TRBJ1-2
clone size: NA
CDR3 protein: CASSPALYGYTF
CDR3 DNA: TGTGCCAGCAGCCCTGCACTCTATGGCTACACCTTC

V gene: TRBV15
D gene: NA
J gene: TRBJ2-7
clone size: NA
CDR3 protein: CATSRQRKGSSYEQYF
CDR3 DNA: TGTGCCACCAGCAGGCAACGGAAGGGGAGCTCCTACGAGCAGTACTTC

V gene: TRBV7-9
D gene: TRBD2
J gene: TRBJ2-1
clone size: once
CDR3 protein: CASSFLAGGASEQFF
CDR3 DNA: TGTGCCAGCAGCTTTCTAGCGGGGGGGGCAAGTGAGCAGTTCTTC

V gene: TRBV12-3/TRBV12-4
D gene: NA
J gene: TRBJ1-6
clone size: NA
CDR3 protein: CASSSDGPSYNSPLHF
CDR3 DNA: TGTGCCAGCAGTTCGGACGGTCCCTCCTATAATTCACCCCTCCACTTT

V gene: TRBV7-2
D gene: TRBD1
J gene: TRBJ2-1
clone size: NA
CDR3 protein: CASSLGGQGSFGVEQFF
CDR3 DNA: TGTGCCAGCAGCTTAGGGGGACAGGGGAGTTTTGGTGTTGAGCAGTTCTTC

V gene: TRBV4-3
D gene: NA
J gene: TRBJ2-5
clone size: NA
CDR3 protein: CASSPERWAGQETQYF
CDR3 DNA: TGCGCCAGCAGCCCAGAGAGGTGGGCAGGCCAAGAGACCCAGTACTTC